This T cell receptor beta chain was recovered during a study of shared clonotypes between healthy human individuals (dated by TCRdb to about 2020). For the study in its entirety: The cohort included a few men and a couple of women between 18 and 49 years of age. Leukapheresis yielded between about 0.85 and 9 billion PBMCs per donor. To estimate repertoire size and how much clonotype sharing occurs between individuals, the study deeply sequenced the blood TCR repertoires of about 5 healthy adults. To increase sequencing depth and limit assay-specific biases, TCR repertoire library preparation and sequencing were carried out by different laboratories using diverse techniques. Per donor, three plates each were used for CD4 naive and CD4 memory, two for CD8 naive, and one for CD8 memory. Broader findings and caveats from the paper: Larger estimated clonotype richness was generally found for naive subsets than for memory subsets. Pairwise subsampling indicated that sequencing depth was expected to affect the degree of clonotype sharing among donors. Approximately 5% of naive CD4, 3% to 4% of naive CD8, roughly 2.4% of memory CD4, and 0.4% of memory CD8 clonotypes were shared across a handful of donors. Even with the large sequencing depth, rarefaction of the sorted-subset datasets indicated that sequencing was incomplete. The genetic and exposure-history diversity represented was limited by the small number of donors. Only blood was sampled, and tissue TCR repertoires likely differ from those in blood. Compared with non-shared clonotypes, the clonotypes found in all four sorted-subset donors had higher generation probabilities.

The donors were healthy, HIV-negative adults with no recently reported acute infections or vaccinations. Only Caucasian adults living in Nashville, Tennessee, USA were represented among the donors. CD4+ T cells were enriched through magnetic negative selection, after which naive cells were positively selected on CD45RA and the remaining negative fraction served as the memory subset. Blood was collected by leukapheresis, and PBMCs were isolated by Ficoll-Histopaque density gradient centrifugation and then cryopreserved in liquid nitrogen vapor phase. Purity and quantity of every magnetically sorted T cell population were checked by analytical flow cytometry. Genomic DNA was isolated from every sorted fraction and measured by UV absorbance on a Nanodrop 2000c. Using the deep immunoSEQ assay, TCR CDR3 regions were amplified from genomic DNA by multiplex PCR. Extracted genomic DNA from each cell subset was spread evenly across all wells of several immunoSEQ 96-well plates, with each plate serving as a replicate. For sorted subsets, 200 to 250 ng of genomic DNA, equivalent to some 33,000 T cell genomes, went into each replicate PCR. Purified libraries were measured with a Qubit 3.0 fluorometer, size-checked on a Bioanalyzer 2100, and measured again with the KAPA Library Quantification kit. Every immunoSEQ 96-well plate was sequenced on a dedicated single-read 150-cycle Illumina NextSeq 550 flow cell. Per the authors' processing: Because the immunoSEQ output held only junctional sequences and lacked quality scores, the filtering could not match the filtering applied to full-length reads. To assign V/J genes and CDR3, sequences were annotated using PyIR, a Python wrapper for IgBLAST v1.9, with IMGT germline references. Any read was removed if the V/J assignment was weak (E-value above 1e-6), the CDR3 was missing, or the read contained stop codons, out-of-frame junctions, or ambiguous translated residues. V3J clonotypes were defined by identical inferred V gene, J gene, and CDR3 amino acid sequence. Percentage overlap between repertoires was computed as shared unique clonotypes divided by the size of the smaller repertoire. Repertoire richness was assessed with RTK rarefaction, the Chao1 estimator, and Recon v2.1 estimates of unobserved clonotypes. For all TCRbeta clonotypes obtained by the gDNA method from four donors, generation probabilities were computed with OLGA. Here the immuneACCESS table is served through TCRdb, limited to in-frame sequences with V and J called. Missing clones are a known gap in these copies; in checked studies unresolved V genes cover under half, and the rest lacks a known reason. V and J calls and clone size are given by that table; D and trimming were obtained from the DNA. Counted in this sample were under 2.5 million clones; 85% to 95% of them appeared once. About 0.41% of the sample goes to the ten largest clones.

Points on this clone: The antigen this receptor binds is unknown. No base-level quality is on record; no much larger clone is a single base apart.

CDR1 is given as SGHAT and CDR2 as FQNNGV, both from the germline V gene. The CDR3 runs 13 residues from the cysteine to the phenylalanine. Just CDR3 DNA is preserved here, 39 bases in frame from base 1. Trimming accounts for 3 bases at V and 4 bases at J, while the number of junction bases matched to no gene is 1. The sample comprised naive CD4+ T cells from PBMCs. The cell subset or site label on this specimen signifies: CD45RA+ positively selected. This TCR was recovered from a man aged 18 to 30 in good health. Some clones in this sample may be carry-over from other donors' samples. This receptor chain uses TRBV11-2 and TRBJ2-7, and TRBD2 aligns with 9 junction nucleotides. The bases are TGTGCCAGCAGCTTCACTAGCGGGTACGAGCAGTACTTC. This sequence encodes CASSFTSGYEQYF.